This T cell receptor (beta chain) was observed in a study of T-cell reconstitution after alpha-beta-depleted transplantation in children. Unique molecular identifiers were incorporated during preparation of the TCRbeta library. Via MiXCR, TCRdb re-called the PCR reads, giving one row per CDR3 protein. In the table there are about a million distinct CDR3 sequences, 25% to 35% of which are singletons. Germline CDR1 reads SGHTA; CDR2 reads FQGTGA. The CDR3 runs 14 residues. Trimming took off 2 bases at V and 6 bases at J, with 13 bases between the two ends. Study outcomes and limitations: Reportedly, roughly two months post-transplant, alpha-beta T cells arose from several hundred expanded graft clones. Diversity and T-cell counts at one year after transplant derived mostly from new T cells. Recipient T cells and thymic progenitors that survived gave rise to the high TCRbeta diversity observed at day 60 in some patients.

As concerns this clonotype: As yet, its antigen is unknown.

This sequence joins TRBV7-3 and TRBJ1-1, with a weak D call TRBD1 (6 bases). The sample here was PBMCs, mostly from graft donor cells, taken 360 days after TCRalphabeta/CD19-depleted stem cell transplant. This clonotype originated in a boy younger than two who had a stem cell transplant for SCID, so the T cells may come from the graft donor. As DNA, the CDR3 is TGTGCCAGCAGCTTATATGGGGGCTGGGCTGAAGCTTTCTTT. Encoded protein: CASSLYGGWAEAFF.